This TCR beta chain originates from a study of lung T cells in sarcoidosis with Löfgren's syndrome. TCRdb re-analysed the reads in MiXCR, keeping a single row per CDR3 protein. The sample comprises about 19,000 distinct CDR3 sequences, about 21% of which are singletons, and around 0.8% rests with the top ten. This clonotype was observed at least ten times. Germline lookup yields CDR1 SGHTA and CDR2 FQGNSA. This CDR3 has 14 amino acids. V gave up 3 bases and J gave up 5 bases; unmatched junction bases: 6. This sequence was found in a human donor with sarcoidosis (Löfgren's syndrome or another form), or a control subject (not recorded which). What was sequenced was CD4+ T cells from bronchoalveolar lavage. The gene calls are TRBV7-2 and TRBJ2-7; 8 nucleotides agree with TRBD1. CDR3 DNA sequence: TGTGCCAGCAGCTTTCGGACAGGGTCCCACGAGCAGTACTTC. Translated, it gives CASSFRTGSHEQYF. Using reference TRBV7-2 and TRBJ2-7 for the parts outside the CDR3, the full variable domain is GAGVSQSPSNKVTEKGKDVELRCDPISGHTALYWYRQSLGQGLEFLIYFQGNSAPDKSGLPSDRFSAERTGGSVSTLTIQRTQQEDSAVYLCASSFRTGSHEQYFGPGTRLTVT.